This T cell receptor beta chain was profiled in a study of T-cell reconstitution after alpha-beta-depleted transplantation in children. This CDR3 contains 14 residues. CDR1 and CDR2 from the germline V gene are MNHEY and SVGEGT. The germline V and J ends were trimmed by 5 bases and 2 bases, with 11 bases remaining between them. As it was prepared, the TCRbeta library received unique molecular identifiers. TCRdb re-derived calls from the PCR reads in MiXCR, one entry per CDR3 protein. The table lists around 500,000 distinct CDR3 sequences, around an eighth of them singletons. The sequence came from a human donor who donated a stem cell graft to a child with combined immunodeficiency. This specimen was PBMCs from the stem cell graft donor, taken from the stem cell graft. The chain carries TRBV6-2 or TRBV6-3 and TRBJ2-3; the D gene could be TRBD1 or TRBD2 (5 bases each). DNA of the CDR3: TGTGCCAGCAGTGATCCGGGGACCACAGATACGCAGTATTTT. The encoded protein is CASSDPGTTDTQYF.